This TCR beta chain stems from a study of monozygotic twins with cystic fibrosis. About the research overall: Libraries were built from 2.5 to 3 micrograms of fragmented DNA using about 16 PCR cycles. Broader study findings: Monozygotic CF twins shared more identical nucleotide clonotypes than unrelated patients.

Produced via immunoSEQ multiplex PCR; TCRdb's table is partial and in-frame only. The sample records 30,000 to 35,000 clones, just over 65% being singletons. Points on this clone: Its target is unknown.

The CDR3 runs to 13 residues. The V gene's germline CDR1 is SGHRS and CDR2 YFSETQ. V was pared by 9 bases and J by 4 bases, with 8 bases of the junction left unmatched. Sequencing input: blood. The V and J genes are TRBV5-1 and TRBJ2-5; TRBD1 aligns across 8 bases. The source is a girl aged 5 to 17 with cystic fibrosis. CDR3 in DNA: TGCGCCACCCTTTCTGGGACAGGAGAGACCCAGTACTTC. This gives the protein CATLSGTGETQYF.